This TCR beta chain was profiled in a study of shared clonotypes between healthy human individuals. This clone was seen only a few times. V was cut by 6 bases and J by 9 bases, with 18 bases left in between. Germline V gene sequence: CDR1 SQVTM, CDR2 ANQGSEA. The CDR3 covers 13 residues. Execution of the assay was at deep level. TCRdb keeps only in-frame clones here, not all; method: immunoSEQ multiplex PCR. The repertoire consists of under 650,000 clones, with around 96% occurring once and the leading ten covering approximately 0.062%. The sequencing input was naive CD4+ T cells sorted from blood. The subset denotes: CD45RA+ positively selected. The receptor's source is a woman aged 25 to 45 in good health. The rearrangement links TRBV29-1 to TRBJ1-5; D possibly corresponds to TRBD1 (6 bases). CDR3 DNA: TGCAGCGTAACACAGGGTAGCGGGCCGCCCCAGCATTTT. This sequence encodes CSVTQGSGPPQHF.